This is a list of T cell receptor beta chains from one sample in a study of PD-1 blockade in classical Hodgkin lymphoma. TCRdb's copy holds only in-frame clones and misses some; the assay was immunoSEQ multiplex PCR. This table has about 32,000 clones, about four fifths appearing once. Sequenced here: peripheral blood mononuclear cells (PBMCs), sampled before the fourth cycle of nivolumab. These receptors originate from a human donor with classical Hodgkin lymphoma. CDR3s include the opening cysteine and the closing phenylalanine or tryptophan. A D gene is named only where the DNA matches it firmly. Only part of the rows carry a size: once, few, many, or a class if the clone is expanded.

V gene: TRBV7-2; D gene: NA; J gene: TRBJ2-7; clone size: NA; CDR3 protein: CASSWTVYEQYF; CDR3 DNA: TGTGCCAGCAGTTGGACAGTCTACGAGCAGTACTTC
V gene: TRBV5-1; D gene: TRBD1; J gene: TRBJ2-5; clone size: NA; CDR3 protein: CASSSTGRETQYF; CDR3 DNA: TGCGCCAGCAGCTCGACAGGGCGGGAGACCCAGTACTTC
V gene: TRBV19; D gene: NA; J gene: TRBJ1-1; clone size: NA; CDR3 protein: CASSASGTPNTEAFF; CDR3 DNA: TGTGCCAGTAGTGCCTCCGGGACTCCGAACACTGAAGCTTTCTTT
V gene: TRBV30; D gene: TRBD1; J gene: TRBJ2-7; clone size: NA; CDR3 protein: CARGTGGPKQYF; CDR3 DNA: TGTGCCCGTGGGACAGGGGGACCAAAGCAGTACTTC
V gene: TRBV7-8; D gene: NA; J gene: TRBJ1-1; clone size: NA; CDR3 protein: CASSPRVGWGTEAFF; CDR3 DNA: TGTGCCAGCAGCCCCAGGGTGGGGTGGGGGACTGAAGCTTTCTTT
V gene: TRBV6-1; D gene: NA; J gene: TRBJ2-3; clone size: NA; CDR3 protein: CASSEVGTQYF; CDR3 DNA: TGTGCCAGCAGTGAAGTGGGTACGCAGTATTTT
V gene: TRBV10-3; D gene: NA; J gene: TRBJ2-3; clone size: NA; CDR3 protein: CAISETGRGATDTQYF; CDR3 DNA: TGTGCCATCAGTGAGACAGGGAGAGGGGCCACAGATACGCAGTATTTT
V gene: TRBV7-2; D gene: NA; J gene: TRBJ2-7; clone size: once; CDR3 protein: CASSLINYRANEQYF; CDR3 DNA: TGTGCCAGCAGCTTGATAAACTACAGGGCCAACGAGCAGTACTTC
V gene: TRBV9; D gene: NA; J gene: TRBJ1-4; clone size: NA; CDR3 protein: CASSVNDEKLFF; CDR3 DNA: TGTGCCAGCAGCGTAAATGATGAAAAACTGTTTTTT
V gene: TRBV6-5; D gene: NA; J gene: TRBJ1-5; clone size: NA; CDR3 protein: CASNSRGPDQPQHF; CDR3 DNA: TGTGCCAGCAATTCCCGGGGCCCGGATCAGCCCCAGCATTTT
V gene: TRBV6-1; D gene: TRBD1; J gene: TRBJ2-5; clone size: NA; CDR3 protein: CASSGLQGFQETQYF; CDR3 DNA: TGTGCCAGCAGTGGACTACAGGGGTTCCAAGAGACCCAGTACTTC
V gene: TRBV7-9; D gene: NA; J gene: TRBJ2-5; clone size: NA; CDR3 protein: CASSATHETQYF; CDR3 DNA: TGTGCCAGCAGCGCTACTCATGAGACCCAGTACTTC
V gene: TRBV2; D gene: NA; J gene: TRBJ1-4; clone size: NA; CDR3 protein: CASSERRSEKLFF; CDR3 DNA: TGTGCCAGCAGTGAAAGGCGGAGTGAAAAACTGTTTTTT
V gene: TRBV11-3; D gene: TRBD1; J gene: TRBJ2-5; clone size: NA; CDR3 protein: CASSRGAGGVQTQYF; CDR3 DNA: TGTGCCAGCAGCCGTGGGGCAGGGGGCGTCCAGACCCAGTACTTC
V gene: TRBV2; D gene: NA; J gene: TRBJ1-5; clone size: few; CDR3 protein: CASGQYNQPQHF; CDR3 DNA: TGTGCCAGTGGACAGTACAATCAGCCCCAGCATTTT
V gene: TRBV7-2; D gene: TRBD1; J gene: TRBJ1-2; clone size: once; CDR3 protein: CASSLTGTGAFYGYTF; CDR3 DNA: TGTGCCAGCAGCTTAACCGGGACAGGGGCCTTCTATGGCTACACCTTC
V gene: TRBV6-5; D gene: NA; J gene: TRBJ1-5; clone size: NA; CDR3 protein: CASRAQSSNQPQHF; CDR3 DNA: TGTGCCAGCAGAGCACAAAGTAGCAATCAGCCCCAGCATTTT
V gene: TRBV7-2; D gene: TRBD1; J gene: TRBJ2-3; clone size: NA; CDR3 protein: CASSLAGTVADTQYF; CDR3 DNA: TGTGCCAGCAGCTTAGCCGGGACAGTAGCAGATACGCAGTATTTT
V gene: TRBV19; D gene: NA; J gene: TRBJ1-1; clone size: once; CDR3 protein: CASSVGFYTEAFF; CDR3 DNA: TGTGCCAGTAGTGTTGGATTCTACACTGAAGCTTTCTTT
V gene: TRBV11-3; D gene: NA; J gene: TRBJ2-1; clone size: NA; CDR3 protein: CASSSLNEQFF; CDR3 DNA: TGTGCCAGCAGCTCGCTCAATGAGCAGTTCTTC
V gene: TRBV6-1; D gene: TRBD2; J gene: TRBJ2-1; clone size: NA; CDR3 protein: CASSERVVAGGGEQFF; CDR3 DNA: TGTGCCAGCAGTGAAAGGGTTGTTGCGGGAGGTGGAGAGCAGTTCTTC
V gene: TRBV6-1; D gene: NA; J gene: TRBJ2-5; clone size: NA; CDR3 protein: CASSEMQMQETQYF; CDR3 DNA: TGTGCCAGCAGTGAAATGCAGATGCAAGAGACCCAGTACTTC
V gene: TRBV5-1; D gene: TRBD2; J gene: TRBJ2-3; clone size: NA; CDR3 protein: CASSPGTSGYTDTQYF; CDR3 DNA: TGCGCCAGCAGCCCAGGGACTAGCGGTTACACAGATACGCAGTATTTT
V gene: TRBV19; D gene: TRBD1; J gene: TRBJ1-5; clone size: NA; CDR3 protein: CASSGQGRYQPQHF; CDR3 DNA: TGTGCCAGTAGTGGACAGGGCCGCTATCAGCCCCAGCATTTT
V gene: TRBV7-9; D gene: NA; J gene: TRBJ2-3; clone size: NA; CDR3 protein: CASSPRLVSDTQYF; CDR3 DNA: TGTGCCAGCAGCCCGAGACTAGTTTCAGATACGCAGTATTTT
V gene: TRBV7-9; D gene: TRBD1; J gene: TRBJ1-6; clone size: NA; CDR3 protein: CASRSRTGDNSPLHF; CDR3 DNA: TGTGCCAGCAGGTCAAGGACAGGGGATAATTCACCCCTCCACTTT
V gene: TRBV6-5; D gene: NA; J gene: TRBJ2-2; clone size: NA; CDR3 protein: CASRYLDFSGELFF; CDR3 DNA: TGTGCCAGCAGATATTTGGACTTTTCCGGGGAGCTGTTTTTT
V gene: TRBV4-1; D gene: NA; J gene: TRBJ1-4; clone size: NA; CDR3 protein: CASSNRDLHEKLFF; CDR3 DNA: TGCGCCAGCAGCAACAGGGACTTGCATGAAAAACTGTTTTTT
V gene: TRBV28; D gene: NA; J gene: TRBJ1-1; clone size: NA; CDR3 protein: CASSLPLSNTEAFF; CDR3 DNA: TGTGCCAGCAGTTTACCCCTTTCGAACACTGAAGCTTTCTTT
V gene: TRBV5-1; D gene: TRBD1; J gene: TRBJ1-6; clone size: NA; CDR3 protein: CASSRQGNNSPLHF; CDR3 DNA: TGCGCCAGCAGCCGACAGGGGAATAATTCACCCCTCCACTTT
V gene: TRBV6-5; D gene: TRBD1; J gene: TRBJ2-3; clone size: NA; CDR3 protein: CASSTDRGDTQYF; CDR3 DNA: TGTGCCAGCAGTACTGACAGGGGAGATACGCAGTATTTT
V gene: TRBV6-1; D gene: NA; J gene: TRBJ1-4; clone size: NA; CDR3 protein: CASSGTGSNEKLFF; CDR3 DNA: TGTGCCAGCAGTGGTACAGGGTCGAATGAAAAACTGTTTTTT
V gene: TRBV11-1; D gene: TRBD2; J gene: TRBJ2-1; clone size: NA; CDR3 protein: CASSSIGLAGYNEQFF; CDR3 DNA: TGTGCCAGCAGCTCCATTGGACTAGCGGGCTACAATGAGCAGTTCTTC
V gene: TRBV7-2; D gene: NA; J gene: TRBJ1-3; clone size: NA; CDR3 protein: CASSYSVGPGNTIYF; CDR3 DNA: TGTGCCAGCAGCTACTCCGTCGGGCCTGGAAACACCATATATTTT
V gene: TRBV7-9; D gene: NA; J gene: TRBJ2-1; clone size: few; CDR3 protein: CASSLARDEQFF; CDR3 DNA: TGTGCCAGCAGCTTAGCGAGGGATGAGCAGTTCTTC
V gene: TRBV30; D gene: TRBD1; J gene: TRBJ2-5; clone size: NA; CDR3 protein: CAWSLDRGQETQYF; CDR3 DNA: TGTGCCTGGAGTTTGGACAGGGGCCAAGAGACCCAGTACTTC
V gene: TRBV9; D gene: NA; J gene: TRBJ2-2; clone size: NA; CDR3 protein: CASSVGVWGRTGELFF; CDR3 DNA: TGTGCCAGCAGCGTAGGGGTCTGGGGGCGGACCGGGGAGCTGTTTTTT
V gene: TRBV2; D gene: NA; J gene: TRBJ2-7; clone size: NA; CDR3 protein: CASTEGASYEQYF; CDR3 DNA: TGTGCCAGCACGGAGGGGGCATCCTACGAGCAGTACTTC
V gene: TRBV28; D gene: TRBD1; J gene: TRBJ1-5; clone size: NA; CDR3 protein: CASSLPTGNYQPQHF; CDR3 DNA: TGTGCCAGCAGTTTACCGACAGGGAACTATCAGCCCCAGCATTTT
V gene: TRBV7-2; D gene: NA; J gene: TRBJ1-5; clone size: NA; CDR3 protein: CASSAQGSNQPQHF; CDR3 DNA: TGTGCCAGCAGCGCACAGGGTAGCAATCAGCCCCAGCATTTT
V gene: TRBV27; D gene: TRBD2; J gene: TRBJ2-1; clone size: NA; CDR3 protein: CASGSGTMIGEQFF; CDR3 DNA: TGTGCCAGCGGCTCCGGGACTATGATCGGTGAGCAGTTCTTC
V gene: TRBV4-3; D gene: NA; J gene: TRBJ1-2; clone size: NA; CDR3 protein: CASSQLHGTSPDYGYTF; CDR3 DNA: TGCGCCAGCAGCCAGCTCCATGGGACTTCGCCAGACTATGGCTACACCTTC
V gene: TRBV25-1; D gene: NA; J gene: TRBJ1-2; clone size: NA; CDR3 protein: CASSELQAGNYGYTF; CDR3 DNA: TGTGCCAGCAGTGAATTGCAGGCGGGGAACTATGGCTACACCTTC
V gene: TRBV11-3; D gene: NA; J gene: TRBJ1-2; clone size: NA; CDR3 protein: CASSLAPRDSLNYGYTF; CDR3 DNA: TGTGCCAGCAGCTTGGCCCCCCGGGACTCGCTAAACTATGGCTACACCTTC
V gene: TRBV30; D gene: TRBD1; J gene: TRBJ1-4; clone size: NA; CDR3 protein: CAWDRAGGGEKLFF; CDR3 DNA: TGTGCCTGGGACAGGGCGGGCGGGGGCGAAAAACTGTTTTTT
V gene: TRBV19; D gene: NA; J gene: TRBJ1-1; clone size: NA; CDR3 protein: CASSMGHTSEGAFF; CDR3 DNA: TGTGCCAGTAGTATGGGACACACCTCGGAGGGAGCTTTCTTT
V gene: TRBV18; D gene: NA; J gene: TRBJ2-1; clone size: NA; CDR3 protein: CASSPPVNEQFF; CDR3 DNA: TGTGCCAGCTCACCACCAGTCAATGAGCAGTTCTTC
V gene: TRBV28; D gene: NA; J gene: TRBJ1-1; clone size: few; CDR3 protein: CASSLRRTEAFF; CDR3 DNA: TGTGCCAGCAGTTTAAGAAGGACTGAAGCTTTCTTT
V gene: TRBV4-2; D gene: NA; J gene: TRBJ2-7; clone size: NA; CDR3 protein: CASSLKTSSYEQYF; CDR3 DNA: TGTGCCAGCAGCCTAAAGACGAGTTCCTACGAGCAGTACTTC
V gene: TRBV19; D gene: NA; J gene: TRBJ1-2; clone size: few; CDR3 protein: CASSISRGRNYGYTF; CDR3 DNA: TGTGCCAGTAGTATTTCTCGGGGGCGTAACTATGGCTACACCTTC
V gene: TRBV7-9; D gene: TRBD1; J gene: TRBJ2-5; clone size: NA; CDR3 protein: CASSAGGQGIVETQYF; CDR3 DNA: TGTGCCAGCAGCGCAGGGGGACAGGGGATCGTGGAGACCCAGTACTTC
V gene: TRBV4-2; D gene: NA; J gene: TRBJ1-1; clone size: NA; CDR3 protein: CASSQNLNTEAFF; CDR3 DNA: TGTGCCAGCAGCCAAAACCTGAACACTGAAGCTTTCTTT
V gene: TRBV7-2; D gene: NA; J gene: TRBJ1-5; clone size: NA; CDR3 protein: CASSLGRNQPQHF; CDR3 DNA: TGTGCCAGCAGCTTAGGTCGCAATCAGCCCCAGCATTTT
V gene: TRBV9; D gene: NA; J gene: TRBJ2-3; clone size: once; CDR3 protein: CASSVESRGIDTQYF; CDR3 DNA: TGTGCCAGCAGCGTAGAGTCCCGGGGGATAGATACGCAGTATTTT
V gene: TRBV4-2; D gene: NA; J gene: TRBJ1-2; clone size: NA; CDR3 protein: CASSQDLRGGEYGYTF; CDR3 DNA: TGTGCCAGCAGCCAAGATCTGAGGGGGGGCGAATATGGCTACACCTTC
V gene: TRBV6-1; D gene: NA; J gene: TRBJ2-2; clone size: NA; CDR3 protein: CASSERTGELFF; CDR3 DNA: TGTGCCAGCAGTGAGAGAACCGGGGAGCTGTTTTTT
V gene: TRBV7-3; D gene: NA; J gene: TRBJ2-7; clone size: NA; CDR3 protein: CASSLTPAYRSEQYF; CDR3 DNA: TGTGCCAGCAGCTTAACGCCAGCCTACCGATCCGAGCAGTACTTC
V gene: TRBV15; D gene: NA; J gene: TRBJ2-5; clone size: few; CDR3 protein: CATSRAAGSGETQYF; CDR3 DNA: TGTGCCACCAGCAGAGCGGCAGGGAGCGGAGAGACCCAGTACTTC